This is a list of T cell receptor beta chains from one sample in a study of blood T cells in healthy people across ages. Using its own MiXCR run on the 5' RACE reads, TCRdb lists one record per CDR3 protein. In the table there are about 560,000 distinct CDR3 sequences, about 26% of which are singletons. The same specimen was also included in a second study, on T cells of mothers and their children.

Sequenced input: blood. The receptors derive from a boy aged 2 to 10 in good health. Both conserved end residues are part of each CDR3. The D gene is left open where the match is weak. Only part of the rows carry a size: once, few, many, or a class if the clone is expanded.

CDR3: CASSLLASGSYEQFF
DNA: TGTGCCAGCAGCTTACTGGCTAGCGGGAGCTATGAGCAGTTCTTC
length: 15
J: TRBJ2-1
size: once
V: TRBV7-2
D: TRBD2

CDR3: CASRREGDEQYF
DNA: TGTGCCAGCCGCAGGGAGGGCGACGAGCAGTACTTC
length: 12
J: TRBJ2-7
size: -
V: TRBV10-3
D: TRBD2

CDR3: CASSLAKGSGETRYF
DNA: TGTGCCAGCAGCTTAGCTAAGGGCAGTGGCGAGACCCGGTACTTC
length: 15
J: TRBJ2-5
size: few
V: TRBV7-2
D: -

CDR3: CASSSRHLRAWYF
DNA: TGTGCCAGCAGTTCCCGTCACCTACGAGCATGGTACTTC
length: 13
J: TRBJ2-5
size: once
V: TRBV28
D: -

CDR3: CASSLAGIYNSPLHF
DNA: TGTGCCAGCAGCTTAGCAGGGATCTATAATTCACCCCTCCACTTT
length: 15
J: TRBJ1-6
size: few
V: TRBV7-8
D: -

CDR3: CASSPRQANGELFF
DNA: TGTGCCAGCTCACCGCGACAGGCCAACGGGGAGCTGTTTTTT
length: 14
J: TRBJ2-2
size: few
V: TRBV18
D: -

CDR3: CASSELTQYF
DNA: TGTGCCAGCAGTGAGCTTACGCAGTATTTT
length: 10
J: TRBJ2-3
size: -
V: TRBV6-1
D: -

CDR3: CASSADGYEQYF
DNA: TGTGCCAGCAGCGCAGACGGGTACGAGCAGTACTTC
length: 12
J: TRBJ2-7
size: -
V: TRBV9
D: -

CDR3: CSAPAQGDNEQYF
DNA: TGCAGTGCACCAGCACAGGGGGACAACGAGCAGTACTTC
length: 13
J: TRBJ2-7
size: few
V: TRBV20-1
D: TRBD1

CDR3: CATTFGQGIRGYTF
DNA: TGTGCCACCACCTTTGGACAGGGGATTCGGGGCTACACCTTC
length: 14
J: TRBJ1-2
size: -
V: TRBV19
D: TRBD1

CDR3: CATPSTANTEAFF
DNA: TGTGCCACCCCCAGCACAGCGAACACTGAAGCTTTCTTT
length: 13
J: TRBJ1-1
size: -
V: TRBV24-1
D: -

CDR3: CASSSQTGETQYF
DNA: TGTGCCAGCAGCTCGCAGACCGGAGAGACCCAGTACTTC
length: 13
J: TRBJ2-5
size: -
V: TRBV11-2
D: -

CDR3: CASSLRAEYGYTF
DNA: TGTGCCAGCAGTTTAAGGGCGGAGTATGGCTACACCTTC
length: 13
J: TRBJ1-2
size: -
V: TRBV12-3/TRBV12-4
D: -

CDR3: CASSYSRTSGETQYF
DNA: TGTGCCAGCAGTTACTCTCGGACTAGCGGAGAGACCCAGTACTTC
length: 15
J: TRBJ2-5
size: -
V: TRBV6-6
D: TRBD2

CDR3: CASSEAGQGGGELFF
DNA: TGTGCCAGCAGTGAAGCGGGACAGGGTGGCGGGGAGCTGTTTTTT
length: 15
J: TRBJ2-2
size: -
V: TRBV2
D: TRBD1

CDR3: CASSLSYRRETNEQFF
DNA: TGTGCCAGCAGCTTAAGTTATCGTCGAGAAACCAATGAGCAGTTCTTC
length: 16
J: TRBJ2-1
size: few
V: TRBV7-3
D: -

CDR3: CASKANTEAFF
DNA: TGTGCCAGCAAGGCGAACACTGAAGCTTTCTTT
length: 11
J: TRBJ1-1
size: -
V: TRBV2
D: -

CDR3: CASRSGTGGREQYF
DNA: TGTGCCAGCAGATCCGGGACAGGGGGCCGCGAGCAGTACTTC
length: 14
J: TRBJ2-7
size: -
V: TRBV25-1
D: TRBD1

CDR3: CASSPRGGTSAQETQYF
DNA: TGTGCCAGCAGCCCCCGAGGTGGGACTAGCGCACAAGAGACCCAGTACTTC
length: 17
J: TRBJ2-5
size: -
V: TRBV9
D: TRBD2

CDR3: CASSQSQGQHKQFF
DNA: TGTGCCAGCAGCCAATCACAGGGACAGCACAAGCAGTTCTTC
length: 14
J: TRBJ2-1
size: -
V: TRBV3-1
D: TRBD1

CDR3: CASSLAGTTQPTDTQYF
DNA: TGTGCCAGCAGCTTAGCCGGGACTACCCAACCCACAGATACGCAGTATTTT
length: 17
J: TRBJ2-3
size: -
V: TRBV7-2
D: TRBD2

CDR3: CASSPQSWEQYF
DNA: TGTGCCAGCAGCCCCCAGAGTTGGGAGCAGTACTTC
length: 12
J: TRBJ2-7
size: -
V: TRBV12-3/TRBV12-4
D: -

CDR3: CASSQETSVSYNEQFF
DNA: TGCGCCAGCAGCCAAGAAACGAGCGTGTCCTACAATGAGCAGTTCTTC
length: 16
J: TRBJ2-1
size: few
V: TRBV4-1
D: -

CDR3: CASSRGLAGTYEQYF
DNA: TGTGCCAGCAGTCGCGGACTAGCGGGTACCTACGAGCAGTACTTC
length: 15
J: TRBJ2-7
size: -
V: TRBV7-2
D: TRBD2

CDR3: CASSIPGGTIQYF
DNA: TGCGCCAGCAGCATACCAGGGGGGACCATTCAGTACTTC
length: 13
J: TRBJ2-4
size: few
V: TRBV5-1
D: -

CDR3: CSARDAAGGPYNEQFF
DNA: TGCAGTGCTAGAGATGCAGCAGGGGGACCCTACAATGAGCAGTTCTTC
length: 16
J: TRBJ2-1
size: -
V: TRBV20-1
D: TRBD1

CDR3: CASSITGSGYNEQFF
DNA: TGTGCCAGCAGTATAACAGGGTCTGGCTACAATGAGCAGTTCTTC
length: 15
J: TRBJ2-1
size: few
V: TRBV27
D: -

CDR3: CASSLGGQGSYVKYF
DNA: TGTGCCAGCAGTTTAGGGGGGCAGGGGTCATACGTAAAGTACTTC
length: 15
J: TRBJ2-7
size: many
V: TRBV12-3/TRBV12-4
D: -

CDR3: CASSLSTLGKRGETQYF
DNA: TGTGCCAGCAGCTTGAGTACATTAGGGAAACGGGGAGAGACCCAGTACTTC
length: 17
J: TRBJ2-5
size: -
V: TRBV11-2
D: -

CDR3: CSAADRVAYEQYF
DNA: TGCAGTGCCGCCGACAGGGTAGCCTACGAGCAGTACTTC
length: 13
J: TRBJ2-7
size: -
V: TRBV20-1
D: TRBD1

CDR3: CAGPKGQTQYF
DNA: TGCGCCGGACCCAAGGGACAGACCCAGTACTTC
length: 11
J: TRBJ2-5
size: few
V: TRBV10-2
D: -